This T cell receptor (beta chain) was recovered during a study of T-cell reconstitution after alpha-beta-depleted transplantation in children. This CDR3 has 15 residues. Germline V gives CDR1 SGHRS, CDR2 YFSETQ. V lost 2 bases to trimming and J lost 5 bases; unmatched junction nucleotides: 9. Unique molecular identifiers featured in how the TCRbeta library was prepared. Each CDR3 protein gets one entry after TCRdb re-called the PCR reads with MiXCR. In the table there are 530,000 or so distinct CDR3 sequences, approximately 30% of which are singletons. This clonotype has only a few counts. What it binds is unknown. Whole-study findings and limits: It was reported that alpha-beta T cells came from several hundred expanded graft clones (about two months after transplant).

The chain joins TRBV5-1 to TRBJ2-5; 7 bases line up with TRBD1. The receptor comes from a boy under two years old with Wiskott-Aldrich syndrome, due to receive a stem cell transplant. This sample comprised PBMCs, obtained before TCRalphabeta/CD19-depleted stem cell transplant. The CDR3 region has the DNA TGCGCCAGCAGCTTTGAACAGGGGCGCGGGGAGACCCAGTACTTC. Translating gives CASSFEQGRGETQYF.